This section outlines one TCR beta chain sequence together with its context. Its antigen is undetermined. The sample comes from a study of vaccination and CD4 T cells after COVID-19. Overall study: The study drew post-COVID samples a median around 100 days after diagnosis (range 35 to 161). Study results and caveats: Rising from about 20 to 38, the median of SARS-CoV-2-reactive clonotypes did not change significantly. Convalescent patients had 304 of 307 vaccine-specific clones showing spike mono-reactivity.

Time point: late sampling 161 to 241 days after vaccination in three convalescent patients. One entry per CDR3 protein, called by TCRdb with MiXCR from the PCR reads. The table has 26,000 or so distinct CDR3 sequences, approximately 48% seen once. The receptor was isolated from a human donor who had recovered from COVID-19. The material was CD4+ T cells from blood, obtained about 7 months after SARS-CoV-2 vaccination.

The CDR3 region has the DNA TGTGCCAGCAGCGCCTGGGGCGGGGGCCAGGAGACCCAGTACTTC. Its protein is CASSAWGGGQETQYF. The J gene is TRBJ2-5, the V gene TRBV5-4, with D perhaps matching TRBD2 (7 bases). Germline CDR1 and CDR2: SGHNT and YYREEE (reference sequence). The CDR3 loop spans 15 amino acids. V lost 4 bases and J 5 bases, leaving 18 bases between the germline ends.